What follows are 18 T cell receptor beta chains derived from one specimen sequenced in a study of T-cell memory formation after mild COVID-19. MiXCR, run by TCRdb on the 5' RACE reads, gives a single entry per CDR3 protein. Of roughly 600,000 distinct CDR3 sequences listed, more than 15% are singletons. Specimen: PBMCs or a T cell subset sorted from them (not recorded which). The receptor source for this set is an adult woman who had mild COVID-19 (a few samples of this study predate the infection). Cell type and time point are not known.

Points on this clonotype: One base away lies a much larger clone, so this may be a sequencing read error. The chain links TRBV7-3 to TRBJ2-5; 8 bases align to TRBD2. V trimming: 5 bases; J trimming: 2 bases; junction bases outside the gene matches: 1. The CDR3 consists of 13 residues. Germline V gene lookup returns CDR1 SGHTA and CDR2 FQGTGA. CDR3 region: CASSTGGQETQYF. The CDR3 DNA sequence: TGTGCCAGCAGCACGGGGGGGCAAGAGACCCAGTACTTC. The full variable domain, rest sourced from reference TRBV7-3 and TRBJ2-5, is GAGVSQTPSNKVTEKGKYVELRCDPISGHTALYWYRQSLGQGPEFLIYFQGTGAADDSGLPNDRFFAVRPEGSVSTLKIQRTERGDSAVYLCASSTGGQETQYFGPGTRLLVL.

The sample holds a few counts of this clonotype. The chain couples TRBV5-4 to TRBJ2-1; D is ambiguous. Trimming pared 1 base from V and 9 bases from J, leaving 8 bases between. Per germline, CDR1 SGHNT and CDR2 YYREEE (reference sequence). This CDR3 has 12 amino acids. CDR3 amino acids: CASSLFVSEQFF. The CDR3 bases are TGTGCCAGCAGCTTGTTCGTGAGTGAGCAGTTCTTC. The whole variable domain, filled in from reference TRBV5-4 and TRBJ2-1, reads ETGVTQSPTHLIKTRGQQVTLRCSSQSGHNTVSWYQQALGQGPQFIFQYYREEENGRGNFPPRFSGLQFPNYSSELNVNALELDDSALYLCASSLFVSEQFFGPGTRLTVL.

This chain links TRBV12-3 or TRBV12-4 with TRBJ2-3; D is undetermined. The V end lost 3 bases, the J end lost 2 bases, and 18 bases lay between the germline ends. CDR3 length: 17 residues. The CDR3 loop reads CASSFRLVQMNTDTQYF. The CDR3 DNA reads TGTGCCAGCAGTTTCCGATTGGTCCAGATGAACACAGATACGCAGTATTTT.

The sample holds a few counts of this clonotype. The chain couples TRBV4-1 to TRBJ2-7, with 7 bases that match TRBD1. Germline loops: CDR1 MGHRA, CDR2 YSYEKL. The CDR3 loop spans 15 amino acids. V lost 2 bases, J lost 4 bases, and 8 bases stayed unmatched. The chain's CDR3 is CASSQTTGDGYEQYF. CDR3 bases: TGCGCCAGCAGCCAAACTACAGGGGATGGGTACGAGCAGTACTTC.

The chain links TRBV3-1 to TRBJ2-2; a possible D gene is TRBD1 (6 bases). This CDR3 is built from 15 residues. The V gene lost 6 bases and the J gene lost 8 bases, with 19 bases spanning the gap. Per the germline V gene, CDR1 is LGHDT and CDR2 is YNNKEL (reference sequence). CDR3 DNA: TGTGCCAGCAGACGAGCCGGGACATCTTCTGGGGAGCTGTTTTTT. Its translation: CASRRAGTSSGELFF.

The J gene is TRBJ1-4, the V gene TRBV5-1; the match to TRBD1 covers 9 bases. With V trimmed by 3 bases and J by 4 bases, 10 bases remained unmatched. This CDR3 is built from 17 residues. From germline, CDR1 is SGHRS and CDR2 YFSETQ. CDR3: CASSSTGQGLYNEKLFF. The CDR3 nucleotides are TGCGCCAGCAGCTCCACGGGACAGGGACTTTATAATGAAAAACTGTTTTTT.

This clonotype came up a few times. The V and J genes are TRBV27 and TRBJ1-1; D not certain. This CDR3 spans 16 amino acids. V dropped 6 bases and J dropped 3 bases, with 20 bases sitting between them. CDR1 is MNHEY and CDR2 is SMNVEV in the germline V gene (reference sequence). The CDR3 sequence: CASRREIGGGDTEAFF. CDR3 bases: TGTGCCAGCAGAAGAGAAATCGGCGGCGGGGACACTGAAGCTTTCTTT.

The chain combines TRBV14 with TRBJ2-7; no clear D. CDR3 length equals 14 residues. V gave up 5 bases and J gave up 3 bases, with 14 bases separating them. The germline V gene encodes CDR1 SGHDN and CDR2 FVKESK. CDR3 in DNA: TGTGCCAGCAGCAAACAATCCCACGGCTACGAGCAGTACTTC. This translates into CASSKQSHGYEQYF.

In its sample, this clonotype was seen a few times. This chain connects TRBV5-6 to TRBJ2-5; TRBD2 might be the D (6 bases). Trimming stripped 2 bases from V and 2 bases from J, with 13 bases between. This CDR3 spans 15 amino acids. The V gene's germline CDR1 is SGHDT and CDR2 YYEEEE. This chain's CDR3 is CASSFPRGSQETQYF. For the CDR3, the DNA is TGTGCCAGCAGCTTCCCACGGGGGTCTCAAGAGACCCAGTACTTC.

This clonotype was recorded at least ten times. Mismatch with germline at one junction end may stem from a read error. The chain couples TRBV5-6 to TRBJ2-7; perhaps TRBD2 as D (5 bases). The CDR3 is 13 residues long. CDR1 and CDR2 (germline): SGHDT, YYEEEE. The CDR3 sequence: CASSPTGAYEQYF. CDR3 sequence (DNA): TGCGCCAGCAGCCCTACCGGGGCCTACGAGCAGTACTTC.

This chain links TRBV24-1 with TRBJ2-1, with 9 bases aligning to TRBD2. Germline trimming cut 5 bases from V and 8 bases from J; bases unmatched to any gene: 9. From germline, CDR1 is KGHDR and CDR2 SFDVKD. CDR3 length equals 15 residues. The CDR3 nucleotides are TGTGCCACCAGTGCCAGGGCGGGAGGGCCATATGAGCAGTTCTTC. It encodes CATSARAGGPYEQFF.

The genes are TRBV5-1 and TRBJ2-1; either TRBD1 or TRBD2 may fit D (6 bases each). Looked up from germline, CDR1 is SGHRS and CDR2 is YFSETQ. CDR3 length equals 13 residues. Trimming took off 1 base at V and 9 bases at J, with 11 bases between the two ends. The CDR3 loop is CASSLSGAGEQFF. DNA of the CDR3: TGCGCCAGCAGCTTGTCGGGGGCGGGTGAGCAGTTCTTC.

This clonotype appeared a few times. This chain connects TRBV7-9 to TRBJ2-7, with TRBD1 matching 7 bases. J was trimmed by 4 bases and V by 0 bases; bases with no gene match: 3. In germline, CDR1 is SEHNR, CDR2 FQNEAQ (reference sequence). The CDR3 is 14 residues long. The CDR3 DNA reads as TGTGCCAGCAGCTTAGCGTTACAGGGGTACGAGCAGTACTTC. Its protein product is CASSLALQGYEQYF.

The chain carries TRBV29-1 and TRBJ2-1; 9 bases map to TRBD1. This CDR3 is built from 16 residues. Germline CDR1 reads SQVTM; CDR2 reads ANQGSEA. The V gene end was trimmed by 4 bases and the J gene end by 2 bases; junction bases not matched to a gene: 9. CDR3 residues: CSVGEGQGMPYNEQFF. CDR3 nucleotides: TGCAGCGTTGGGGAGGGACAGGGTATGCCCTACAATGAGCAGTTCTTC.

V usage is TRBV30 and J usage is TRBJ1-2, with unresolved D. Between the trimmed V and J ends, which lost 0 bases and 9 bases, there was a span of 14 bases. The germline gives CDR1 GTSNPN, CDR2 SVGIG (reference sequence). The CDR3 sequence is 13 residues long. The CDR3 region is CAWSVNNRERYTF. CDR3 coding DNA: TGTGCCTGGAGTGTAAACAACCGCGAGCGCTACACCTTC.

The J gene is TRBJ2-1, the V gene TRBV5-1; D may be TRBD1 (6 bases). This CDR3 spans 14 amino acids. Germline V lookup: CDR1 SGHRS, CDR2 YFSETQ. The V gene lost 5 bases and the J gene lost 7 bases, with 16 bases spanning the gap. The CDR3 DNA is TGCGCCAGCAGTCTTGGGTACGGACAGAATGAGCAGTTCTTC. Encoded protein: CASSLGYGQNEQFF. The whole variable domain, remainder taken from reference TRBV5-1 and TRBJ2-1, is KAGVTQTPRYLIKTRGQQVTLSCSPISGHRSVSWYQQTPGQGLQFLFEYFSETQRNKGNFPGRFSGRQFSNSRSEMNVSTLELGDSALYLCASSLGYGQNEQFFGPGTRLTVL.

There are a few counts of this clonotype. The rearrangement links TRBV3-1 to TRBJ1-2; D may be TRBD1 (5 bases). The CDR3 is 15 residues long. Per germline, CDR1 LGHDT and CDR2 YNNKEL (reference sequence). V dropped 4 bases and J dropped 4 bases, with 16 bases sitting between them. This CDR3 reads CASSPLMAGLYGYTF. CDR3 bases: TGTGCCAGCAGCCCCCTGATGGCGGGGCTCTATGGCTACACCTTC.

The chain links TRBV15 to TRBJ2-2; 8 bases align to TRBD2. CDR1 and CDR2 from the germline V gene are LNHNV and YYDKDF (reference sequence). The V segment lost 0 bases and the J segment 3 bases; nucleotides outside the gene matches: 6. The CDR3 extends over 17 amino acids. In DNA form, the CDR3 reads TGTGCCACCAGCAGAGATCGAGTAGCGGGGTACACCGGGGAGCTGTTTTTT. It is translated as CATSRDRVAGYTGELFF.